One and the same sample provided the 10 T cell receptor beta chains below, sequenced in a study of technical replicates of blood from a handful of donors. Profiled with immunoSEQ multiplex PCR; TCRdb holds only in-frame clones, not every one. The sample gives 75,000 to 80,000 clones, 94% of which show up once; approximately 0.4% is in the top ten. Input material: T cells isolated from PBMCs. These receptors were collected from a human donor in good health.

The chain links TRBV4-2 to TRBJ2-5; D gene ambiguous. Germline assignment: CDR1 LGHNA and CDR2 YNFKEQ. CDR3 length: 13 amino acids. With 0 bases removed from V and 3 bases from J, the gap between germline ends came to 5 bases. This chain's CDR3 is CASSQDLEETQYF. The DNA of the CDR3 is TGTGCCAGCAGCCAAGATCTAGAAGAGACCCAGTACTTC.

V usage is TRBV11-2 and J usage is TRBJ2-1; no definite D call. This CDR3 comprises 14 residues. Germline values: CDR1 SGHAT, CDR2 FQNNGV. V lost 1 base, J lost 3 bases, and 7 bases lay in between. The CDR3 nucleotides are TGTGCCAGCAGCTTAGTTTCTCTCTACAATGAGCAGTTCTTC. Its translation: CASSLVSLYNEQFF. Drawing the rest from reference TRBV11-2 and TRBJ2-1, the complete variable domain is EAGVAQSPRYKIIEKRQSVAFWCNPISGHATLYWYQQILGQGPKLLIQFQNNGVVDDSQLPKDRFSAERLKGVDSTLKIQPAKLEDSAVYLCASSLVSLYNEQFFGPGTRLTVL.

The rearrangement joins TRBV28 to TRBJ2-5; 8 bases map to TRBD1. Germline CDR1 and CDR2: MDHEN and SYDVKM. Germline trimming cut 0 bases from V and 4 bases from J; bases unmatched to any gene: 10. CDR3 length: 17 amino acids. The CDR3 sequence is CASSLWGQEGLRETQYF. DNA of the CDR3: TGTGCCAGCAGTTTATGGGGACAGGAGGGGTTAAGAGAGACCCAGTACTTC.

V is TRBV7-7 and J is TRBJ2-2; possibly TRBD1 for D (6 bases). Germline assignment: CDR1 SSHAT and CDR2 FNYEAQ (reference sequence). CDR3 size: 15 residues. The ends were cut back, 5 bases at V and 6 bases at J, with 16 bases in the middle. The CDR3 spells CASSLTGNTPGELFF. DNA of the CDR3: TGTGCCAGCAGCCTCACAGGGAATACGCCCGGGGAGCTGTTTTTT.

V is TRBV15 and J is TRBJ1-4; 8 nucleotides match TRBD1. V shed 1 base, J shed 7 bases, and the junction held 2 bases outside the gene matches. The germline V gene encodes CDR1 LNHNV and CDR2 YYDKDF (reference sequence). The CDR3 is 14 amino acids. CDR3 DNA: TGTGCCACCAGCAGAGGGCAGGGGGCTGAAAAACTGTTTTTT. It specifies CATSRGQGAEKLFF. Filled out from reference TRBV15 and TRBJ1-4, the complete variable domain reads DAMVIQNPRYQVTQFGKPVTLSCSQTLNHNVMYWYQQKSSQAPKLLFHYYDKDFNNEADTPDNFQSRRPNTSFCFLDIRSPGLGDTAMYLCATSRGQGAEKLFFGSGTQLSVL.

J is TRBJ2-7 and V is TRBV30, with 7 positions matching TRBD1. Germline V gives CDR1 GTSNPN, CDR2 SVGIG (reference sequence). V was pared by 0 bases and J by 3 bases, with 11 bases of the junction left unmatched. The CDR3 is 16 amino acids. The CDR3 region is CAWSVQTGTVFYEQYF. CDR3 DNA: TGTGCCTGGAGTGTACAAACCGGGACAGTCTTCTACGAGCAGTACTTC.

V usage is TRBV30 and J usage is TRBJ2-4; TRBD1 might be the D (6 bases). Trimming stripped 0 bases from V and 1 base from J, with 13 bases between. The CDR3 consists of 16 residues. The V gene's germline CDR1 is GTSNPN and CDR2 SVGIG (reference sequence). The CDR3: CAWSVGDKGAKNIQYF. The CDR3 bases are TGTGCCTGGAGTGTGGGGGACAAGGGGGCCAAAAACATTCAGTACTTC.

The chain couples TRBV7-2 to TRBJ2-7; 12 nucleotides agree with TRBD2. Per the germline V gene, CDR1 is SGHTA and CDR2 is FQGNSA. The V segment lost 2 bases and the J segment 7 bases; nucleotides outside the gene matches: 3. The CDR3 is made up of 14 amino acids. CDR3 nucleotides: TGTGCCAGCAGCTTACTAGCGGGAGGGCATGAGCAGTACTTC. Translating gives CASSLLAGGHEQYF. Complete variable domain (other parts from reference TRBV7-2 and TRBJ2-7): GAGVSQSPSNKVTEKGKDVELRCDPISGHTALYWYRQSLGQGLEFLIYFQGNSAPDKSGLPSDRFSAERTGGSVSTLTIQRTQQEDSAVYLCASSLLAGGHEQYFGPGTRLTVT.

The rearrangement uses TRBV9 and TRBJ2-7; TRBD2 agrees at 9 bases. This CDR3 spans 15 amino acids. Germline values: CDR1 SGDLS, CDR2 YYNGEE. V trimming: 2 bases; J trimming: 2 bases; junction bases outside the gene matches: 5. CDR3: CASSVGLAGTYEQYF. CDR3 bases: TGTGCCAGCAGCGTGGGGCTAGCGGGAACCTACGAGCAGTACTTC.

The V and J genes are TRBV29-1 and TRBJ2-2; 8 nucleotides line up with TRBD1. The CDR3 length is 13 residues. From germline, CDR1 is SQVTM and CDR2 ANQGSEA. V lost 6 bases to trimming and J lost 6 bases; unmatched junction nucleotides: 6. CDR3: CSVRTGTAGELFF. The CDR3 DNA follows: TGCAGCGTGAGGACAGGGACTGCCGGGGAGCTGTTTTTT.